The present entry profiles one T cell receptor (beta chain) with its context. The source of the sample is a study of blood T cell repertoires in COVID-19. Study-wide background: T cells, B-cell-depleted T cells, or PBMCs provided the cDNA or gDNA that served as material.

V shed 4 bases and J shed 5 bases, with 12 bases lying between them. Germline CDR1 reads SGHRS; CDR2 reads YFSETQ. The CDR3 runs to 13 residues. The study drew participants aged about 18 to 95 years from some 25 US areas. Cohort allocation depended upon clinical history that participants reported. The repertoire was sequenced with immunoSEQ multiplex PCR; TCRdb's copy has only in-frame clones and lacks some. The table has some 530,000 clones, approximately 86% seen once. V usage is TRBV5-1 and J usage is TRBJ1-1; a possible D gene is TRBD1 (6 bases). Sequencing was performed on PBMCs or T cells enriched from blood (not recorded which). The clonotype was recovered from a woman aged 60-70 years who had recovered from COVID-19. The CDR3 sequence: CASSQQGSTEAFF. The CDR3 DNA is TGCGCCAGCAGCCAACAGGGTAGTACTGAAGCTTTCTTT.